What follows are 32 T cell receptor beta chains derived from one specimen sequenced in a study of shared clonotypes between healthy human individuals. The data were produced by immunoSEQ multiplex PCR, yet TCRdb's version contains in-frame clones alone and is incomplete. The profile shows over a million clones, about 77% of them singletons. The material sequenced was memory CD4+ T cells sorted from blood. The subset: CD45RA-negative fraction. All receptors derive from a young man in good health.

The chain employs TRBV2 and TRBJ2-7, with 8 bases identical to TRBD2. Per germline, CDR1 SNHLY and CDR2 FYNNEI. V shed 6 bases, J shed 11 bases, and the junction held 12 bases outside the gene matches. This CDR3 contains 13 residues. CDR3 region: CASSLGTREAEYF. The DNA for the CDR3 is TGTGCCAGCAGCTTAGGGACTAGAGAAGCGGAGTACTTC.

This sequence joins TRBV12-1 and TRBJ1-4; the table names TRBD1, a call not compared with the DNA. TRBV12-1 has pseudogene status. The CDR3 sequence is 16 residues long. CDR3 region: CASSIEKGAGREKLFF. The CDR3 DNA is TGTGCCAGCAGTATAGAAAAGGGGGCGGGACGGGAAAAACTGTTTTTT.

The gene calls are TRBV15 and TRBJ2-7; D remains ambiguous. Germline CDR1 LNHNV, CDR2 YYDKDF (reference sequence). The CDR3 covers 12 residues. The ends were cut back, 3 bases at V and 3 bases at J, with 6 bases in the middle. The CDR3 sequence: CATSRPFYEQYF. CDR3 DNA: TGTGCCACCAGCAGGCCCTTCTACGAGCAGTACTTC.

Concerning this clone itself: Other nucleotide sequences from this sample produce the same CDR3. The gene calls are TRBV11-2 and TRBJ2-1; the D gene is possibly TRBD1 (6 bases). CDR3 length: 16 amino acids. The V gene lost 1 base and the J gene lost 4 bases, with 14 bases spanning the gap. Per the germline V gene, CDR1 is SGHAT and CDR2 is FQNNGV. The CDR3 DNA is TGTGCCAGCAGCTTAGCCGGCAGGGGTTCGTACAATGAGCAGTTCTTC. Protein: CASSLAGRGSYNEQFF.

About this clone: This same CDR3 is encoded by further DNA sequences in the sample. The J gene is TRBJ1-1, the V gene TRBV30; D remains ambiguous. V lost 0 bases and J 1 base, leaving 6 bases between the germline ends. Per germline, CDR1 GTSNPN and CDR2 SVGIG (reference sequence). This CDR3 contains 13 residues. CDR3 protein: CAWSVAGNTEAFF. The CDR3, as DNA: TGTGCCTGGAGTGTAGCCGGGAACACTGAAGCTTTCTTT.

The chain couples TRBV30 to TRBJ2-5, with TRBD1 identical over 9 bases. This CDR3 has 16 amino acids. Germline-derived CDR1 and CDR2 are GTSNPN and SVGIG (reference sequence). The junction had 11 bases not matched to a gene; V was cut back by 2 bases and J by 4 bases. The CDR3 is CAWSRVGDRVRETQYF. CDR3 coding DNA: TGTGCCTGGAGTCGAGTGGGGGACAGGGTGCGAGAGACCCAGTACTTC.

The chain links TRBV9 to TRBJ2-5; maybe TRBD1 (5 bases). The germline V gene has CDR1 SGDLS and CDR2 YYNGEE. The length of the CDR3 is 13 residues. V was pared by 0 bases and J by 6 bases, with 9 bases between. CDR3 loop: CASSVDQGKTQYF. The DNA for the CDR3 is TGTGCCAGCAGCGTAGATCAGGGAAAGACCCAGTACTTC. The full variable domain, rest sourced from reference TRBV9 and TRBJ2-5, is DSGVTQTPKHLITATGQRVTLRCSPRSGDLSVYWYQQSLDQGLQFLIQYYNGEERAKGNILERFSAQQFPDLHSELNLSSLELGDSALYFCASSVDQGKTQYFGPGTRLLVL.

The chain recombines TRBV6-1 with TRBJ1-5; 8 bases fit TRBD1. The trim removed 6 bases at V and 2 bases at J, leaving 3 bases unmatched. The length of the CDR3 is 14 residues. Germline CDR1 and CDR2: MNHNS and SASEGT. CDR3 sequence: CASRQQGGNQPQHF. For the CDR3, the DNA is TGTGCCAGCAGACAACAGGGGGGCAATCAGCCCCAGCATTTT.

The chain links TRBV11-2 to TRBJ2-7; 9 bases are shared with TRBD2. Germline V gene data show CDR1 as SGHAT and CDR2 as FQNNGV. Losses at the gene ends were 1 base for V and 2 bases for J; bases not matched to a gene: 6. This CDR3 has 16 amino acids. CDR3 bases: TGTGCCAGCAGCTTAGTTTCTAGCGGGGTAACCTACGAGCAGTACTTC. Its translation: CASSLVSSGVTYEQYF.

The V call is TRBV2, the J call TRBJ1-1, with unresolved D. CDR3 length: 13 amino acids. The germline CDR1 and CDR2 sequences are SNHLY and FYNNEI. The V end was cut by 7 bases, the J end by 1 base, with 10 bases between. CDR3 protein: CASTAGPNTEAFF. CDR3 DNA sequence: TGTGCCAGCACCGCAGGCCCGAACACTGAAGCTTTCTTT.

As DNA, the CDR3 is TGTGCCAGCAGCCAAGGCCCCCGGGGCAGCCCCAGTGTGTCCTATAATTCACCCCTCCACTTT. This encodes CASSQGPRGSPSVSYNSPLHF. The V gene is TRBV4-2, the J gene TRBJ1-6; tentative D call: TRBD1 (5 bases). The CDR3 has 21 amino acids. Germline V gene data show CDR1 as LGHNA and CDR2 as YNFKEQ. V was pared by 1 base and J by 1 base, with 23 bases between.

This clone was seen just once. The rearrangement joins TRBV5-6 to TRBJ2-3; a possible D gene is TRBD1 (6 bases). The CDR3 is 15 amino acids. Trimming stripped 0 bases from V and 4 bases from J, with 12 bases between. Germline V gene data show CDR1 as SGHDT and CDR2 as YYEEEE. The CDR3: CASSLGQGPSDTQYF. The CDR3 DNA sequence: TGTGCCAGCAGCTTGGGGCAGGGGCCGTCAGATACGCAGTATTTT.

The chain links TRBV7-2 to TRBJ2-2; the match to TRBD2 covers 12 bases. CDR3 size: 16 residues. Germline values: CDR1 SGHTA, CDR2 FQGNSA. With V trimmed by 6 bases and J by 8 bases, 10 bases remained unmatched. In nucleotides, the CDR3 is TGTGCCAGCAGAGGTCTAGCGGGAGGGCCTCAAGGGGAGCTGTTTTTT. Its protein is CASRGLAGGPQGELFF.

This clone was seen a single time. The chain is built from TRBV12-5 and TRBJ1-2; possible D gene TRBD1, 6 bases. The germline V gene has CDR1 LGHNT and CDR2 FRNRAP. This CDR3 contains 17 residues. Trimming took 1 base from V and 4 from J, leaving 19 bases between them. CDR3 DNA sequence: TGTGCTAGTGGTTTGGCCATACAGGGAGGAATCCCCTATGGCTACACCTTC. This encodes CASGLAIQGGIPYGYTF.

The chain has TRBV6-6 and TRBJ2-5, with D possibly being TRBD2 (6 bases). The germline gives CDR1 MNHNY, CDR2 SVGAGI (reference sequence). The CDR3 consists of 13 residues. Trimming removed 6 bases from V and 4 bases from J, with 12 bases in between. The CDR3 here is CASRTGVRETQYF. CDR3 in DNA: TGTGCCAGCAGAACGGGAGTACGAGAGACCCAGTACTTC.

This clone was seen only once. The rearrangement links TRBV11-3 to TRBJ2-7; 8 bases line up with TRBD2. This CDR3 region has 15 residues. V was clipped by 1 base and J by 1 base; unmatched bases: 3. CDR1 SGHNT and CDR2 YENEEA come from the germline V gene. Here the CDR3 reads CASSLGREGSYEQYF. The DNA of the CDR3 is TGTGCCAGCAGCTTAGGACGGGAGGGATCCTACGAGCAGTACTTC.

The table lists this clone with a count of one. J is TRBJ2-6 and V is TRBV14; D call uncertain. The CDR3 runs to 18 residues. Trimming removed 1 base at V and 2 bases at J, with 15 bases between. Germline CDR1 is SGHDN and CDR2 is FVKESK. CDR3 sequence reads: CASSQAPGWWAGANVLTF. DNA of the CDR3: TGTGCCAGCAGCCAAGCACCCGGATGGTGGGCTGGGGCCAACGTCCTGACTTTC.

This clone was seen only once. The CDR3 region has the DNA TGCAGCGTTTTCCTGCCGGGACAGCAAGAGACCCAGTACTTC. It specifies CSVFLPGQQETQYF. The genes are TRBV29-1 and TRBJ2-5, with 7 bases matching TRBD1. The ends lost 5 bases at V and 2 bases at J; junction bases unmatched: 8. The germline V gene has CDR1 SQVTM and CDR2 ANQGSEA. This CDR3 has 14 amino acids.

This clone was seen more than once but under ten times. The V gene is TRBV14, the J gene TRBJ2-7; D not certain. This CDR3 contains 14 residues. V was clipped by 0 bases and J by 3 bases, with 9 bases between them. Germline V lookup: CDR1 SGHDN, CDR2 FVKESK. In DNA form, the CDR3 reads TGTGCCAGCAGCCAAGACGCTAACGGCTACGAGCAGTACTTC. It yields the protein CASSQDANGYEQYF.

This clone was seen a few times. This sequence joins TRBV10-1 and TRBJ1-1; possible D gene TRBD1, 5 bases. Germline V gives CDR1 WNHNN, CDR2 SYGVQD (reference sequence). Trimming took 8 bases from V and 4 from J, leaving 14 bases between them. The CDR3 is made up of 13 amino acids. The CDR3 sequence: CASARVQGTEAFF. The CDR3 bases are TGCGCCAGCGCCCGGGTCCAGGGCACTGAAGCTTTCTTT.

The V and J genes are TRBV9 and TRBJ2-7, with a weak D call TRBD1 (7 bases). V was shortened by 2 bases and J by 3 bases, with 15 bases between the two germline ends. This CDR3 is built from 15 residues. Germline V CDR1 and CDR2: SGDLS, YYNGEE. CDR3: CASSVQGEVYYEQYF. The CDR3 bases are TGTGCCAGCAGCGTTCAGGGGGAGGTCTACTACGAGCAGTACTTC. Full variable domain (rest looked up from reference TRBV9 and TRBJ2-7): DSGVTQTPKHLITATGQRVTLRCSPRSGDLSVYWYQQSLDQGLQFLIQYYNGEERAKGNILERFSAQQFPDLHSELNLSSLELGDSALYFCASSVQGEVYYEQYFGPGTRLTVT.

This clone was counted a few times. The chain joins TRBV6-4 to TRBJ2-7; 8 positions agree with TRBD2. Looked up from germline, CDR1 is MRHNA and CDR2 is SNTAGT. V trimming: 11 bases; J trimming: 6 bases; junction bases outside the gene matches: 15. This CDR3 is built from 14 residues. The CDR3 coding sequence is TGTGCCTGGTTCCTTACGGGGGGGCGACTCGAGCAGTACTTC. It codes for CAWFLTGGRLEQYF.

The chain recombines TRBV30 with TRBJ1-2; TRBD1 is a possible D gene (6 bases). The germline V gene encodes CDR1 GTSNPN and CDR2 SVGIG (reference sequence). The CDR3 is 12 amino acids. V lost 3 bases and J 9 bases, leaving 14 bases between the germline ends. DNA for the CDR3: TGTGCCTGGAGCCCACACCGGGACAGCTACACCTTC. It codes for CAWSPHRDSYTF.

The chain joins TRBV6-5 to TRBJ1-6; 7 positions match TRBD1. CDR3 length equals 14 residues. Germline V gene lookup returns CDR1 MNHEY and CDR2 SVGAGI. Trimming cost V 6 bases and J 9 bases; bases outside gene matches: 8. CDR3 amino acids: CASSPQGEGSPLHF. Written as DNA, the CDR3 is TGTGCCAGCAGCCCTCAGGGGGAAGGTTCACCCCTCCACTTT.

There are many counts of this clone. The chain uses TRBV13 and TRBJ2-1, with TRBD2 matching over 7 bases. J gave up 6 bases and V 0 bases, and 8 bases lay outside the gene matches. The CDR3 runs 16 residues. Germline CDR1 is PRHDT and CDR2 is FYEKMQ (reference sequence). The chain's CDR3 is CASSLGQAGRVNEQFF. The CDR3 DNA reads TGTGCCAGCAGCTTAGGCCAAGCGGGGCGTGTCAATGAGCAGTTCTTC.

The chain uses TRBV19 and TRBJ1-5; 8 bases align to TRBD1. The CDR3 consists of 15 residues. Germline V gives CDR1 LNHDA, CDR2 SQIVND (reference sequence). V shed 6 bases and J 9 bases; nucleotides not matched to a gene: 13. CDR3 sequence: CASSQTGTGRWPQHF. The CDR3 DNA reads TGTGCCAGTAGCCAAACCGGGACAGGACGTTGGCCCCAGCATTTT.

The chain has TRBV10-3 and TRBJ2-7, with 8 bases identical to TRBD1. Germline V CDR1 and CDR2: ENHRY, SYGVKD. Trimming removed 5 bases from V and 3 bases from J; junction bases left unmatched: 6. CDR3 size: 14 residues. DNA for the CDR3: TGTGCCATCAGTCCGACAGGGGTCGGCTACGAGCAGTACTTC. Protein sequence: CAISPTGVGYEQYF.

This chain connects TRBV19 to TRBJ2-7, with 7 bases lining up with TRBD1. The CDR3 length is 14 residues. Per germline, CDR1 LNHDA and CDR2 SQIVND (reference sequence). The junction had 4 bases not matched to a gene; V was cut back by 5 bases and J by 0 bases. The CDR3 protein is CASSLDRRSYEQYF. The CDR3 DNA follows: TGTGCCAGTAGTCTGGACAGGCGCTCCTACGAGCAGTACTTC.

The DNA for the CDR3 is TGTGCCAGCAGCTTAGACGTCGGAGGAGGTCAGCCCCAGCATTTT. It specifies CASSLDVGGGQPQHF. The chain joins TRBV11-2 to TRBJ1-5; D unclear. Trimming stripped 0 bases from V and 6 bases from J, with 12 bases between. This CDR3 is built from 15 residues. Germline values: CDR1 SGHAT, CDR2 FQNNGV.

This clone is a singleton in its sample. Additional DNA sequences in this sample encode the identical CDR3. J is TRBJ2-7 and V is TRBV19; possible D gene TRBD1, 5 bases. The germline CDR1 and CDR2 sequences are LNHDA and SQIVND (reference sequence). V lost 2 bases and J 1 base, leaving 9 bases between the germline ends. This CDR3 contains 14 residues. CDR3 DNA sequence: TGTGCCAGTAGTATACAGGGTCTATCCTACGAGCAGTACTTC. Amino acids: CASSIQGLSYEQYF.

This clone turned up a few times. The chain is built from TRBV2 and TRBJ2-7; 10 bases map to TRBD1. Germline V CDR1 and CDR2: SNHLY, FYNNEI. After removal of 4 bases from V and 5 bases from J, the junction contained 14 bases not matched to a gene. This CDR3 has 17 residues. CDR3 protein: CASSVGIRDRGRHEQYF. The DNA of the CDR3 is TGTGCCAGCAGTGTAGGTATTCGGGACAGGGGCCGTCACGAGCAGTACTTC.

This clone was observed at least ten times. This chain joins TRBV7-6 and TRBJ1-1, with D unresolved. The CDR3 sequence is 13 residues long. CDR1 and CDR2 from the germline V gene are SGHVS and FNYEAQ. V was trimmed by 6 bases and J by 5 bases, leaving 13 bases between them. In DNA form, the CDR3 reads TGTGCCAGCAGTAAGGACTCATATACTGAAGCTTTCTTT. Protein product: CASSKDSYTEAFF.